A single sample gave rise to the 2 T cell receptor beta chains below, sequenced in a study of CD8 T cells in ankylosing spondylitis. Study conclusions and caveats: Blood from ankylosing spondylitis patients appeared to carry a characteristic roughly eight-variant TCR beta motif.

MiXCR was run by TCRdb on the 5' RACE reads, yielding one entry per CDR3 protein. This sample has around 130,000 distinct CDR3 sequences, with 15% to 20% found just once. Antigen specificity for these receptors is unknown. The sample consisted of blood, either unsorted or a sorted T cell fraction (not recorded which). These receptor sequences come from a male donor with ankylosing spondylitis.

This clonotype was seen only a few times. The junction and the germline gene differ at one end; a read error may be behind it. V and J are TRBV7-9 and TRBJ1-1; no firm D call. CDR1 and CDR2 from the germline V gene are SEHNR and FQNEAQ (reference sequence). This CDR3 has 9 amino acids. The chain's CDR3 is CASSLVEAF. For the CDR3, the DNA is TGTGCCAGCAGCTTAGTTGAAGCATTT. The full variable domain, with the rest looked up from reference TRBV7-9 and TRBJ1-1, is DTGVSQNPRHKITKRGQNVTFRCDPISEHNRLYWYRQTLGQGPEFLTYFQNEAQLEKSRLLSDRFSAERPKGSFSTLEIQRTEQGDSAMYLCASSLVEAFGQGTRLTVV.

The genes are TRBV27 and TRBJ2-1; D is possibly TRBD2 (6 bases). Trimming removed 6 bases at V and 4 bases at J, with 16 bases between. CDR1 MNHEY and CDR2 SMNVEV come from the germline V gene (reference sequence). The CDR3 length is 15 residues. The CDR3 DNA follows: TGTGCCAGCAGCGGGGGTCGAGAGGGTTACAATGAGCAGTTCTTC. This encodes CASSGGREGYNEQFF.